Included here is one T cell receptor beta chain sequence, with context. This sample stems from a study of OX40 agonist ivuxolimab in advanced cancers. About the study: Ivuxolimab, an antibody acting as an agonist of OX40 (CD134), was used to treat patients.

The CDR3 has 12 residues. CDR1 is SGDLS and CDR2 is YYNGEE in the germline V gene. Trimming took 4 bases from V and 8 from J; bases not matched to a gene: 5. Sequencing was performed with immunoSEQ multiplex PCR; in TCRdb, only in-frame clones are kept and a portion is missing. The sample holds tens of thousands of clones, 65% to 90% seen once. Excluded were patients having autoimmune disease history or systemic immunosuppression. Sampling times: baseline, cycle 4 day 1, cycle 7 day 1. The sample was CD4+ or CD8+ T cells sorted from blood, taken in a trial of the OX40 agonist ivuxolimab. The chain has TRBV9 and TRBJ1-1; 7 bases are shared with TRBD1. This clonotype was sampled from an adult with an advanced solid tumor such as melanoma, head and neck, liver or kidney cancer. DNA of the CDR3: TGTGCCAGCAGCACACGGGGACAGGAAGCTTTCTTT. Amino acid sequence: CASSTRGQEAFF.